This T cell receptor beta chain appears in the sequencing data of a study of T cell changes during pregnancy in multiple sclerosis. The V and J ends lost 4 bases and 0 bases respectively, with 5 bases between them. Germline loops: CDR1 SGHNT, CDR2 YYREEE (reference sequence). The CDR3 consists of 13 residues. Data came from immunoSEQ multiplex PCR; TCRdb stores just in-frame clones and leaves some out. There are 61,000 or so clones in the sample; 90% to 95% occur only once, and less than 0.45% lies in the top ten. The source material was CD4+ T cells from peripheral blood mononuclear cells, sampled before pregnancy. The rearrangement links TRBV5-4 to TRBJ1-3; no firm D call. This clonotype was sampled from a female donor with multiple sclerosis, enrolled in a pregnancy study. The CDR3 loop is CASSLFSGNTIYF. The CDR3 bases are TGTGCCAGCAGCCTGTTCTCTGGAAACACCATATATTTT. The full variable domain, completed using reference TRBV5-4 and TRBJ1-3, is ETGVTQSPTHLIKTRGQQVTLRCSSQSGHNTVSWYQQALGQGPQFIFQYYREEENGRGNFPPRFSGLQFPNYSSELNVNALELDDSALYLCASSLFSGNTIYFGEGSWLTVV.